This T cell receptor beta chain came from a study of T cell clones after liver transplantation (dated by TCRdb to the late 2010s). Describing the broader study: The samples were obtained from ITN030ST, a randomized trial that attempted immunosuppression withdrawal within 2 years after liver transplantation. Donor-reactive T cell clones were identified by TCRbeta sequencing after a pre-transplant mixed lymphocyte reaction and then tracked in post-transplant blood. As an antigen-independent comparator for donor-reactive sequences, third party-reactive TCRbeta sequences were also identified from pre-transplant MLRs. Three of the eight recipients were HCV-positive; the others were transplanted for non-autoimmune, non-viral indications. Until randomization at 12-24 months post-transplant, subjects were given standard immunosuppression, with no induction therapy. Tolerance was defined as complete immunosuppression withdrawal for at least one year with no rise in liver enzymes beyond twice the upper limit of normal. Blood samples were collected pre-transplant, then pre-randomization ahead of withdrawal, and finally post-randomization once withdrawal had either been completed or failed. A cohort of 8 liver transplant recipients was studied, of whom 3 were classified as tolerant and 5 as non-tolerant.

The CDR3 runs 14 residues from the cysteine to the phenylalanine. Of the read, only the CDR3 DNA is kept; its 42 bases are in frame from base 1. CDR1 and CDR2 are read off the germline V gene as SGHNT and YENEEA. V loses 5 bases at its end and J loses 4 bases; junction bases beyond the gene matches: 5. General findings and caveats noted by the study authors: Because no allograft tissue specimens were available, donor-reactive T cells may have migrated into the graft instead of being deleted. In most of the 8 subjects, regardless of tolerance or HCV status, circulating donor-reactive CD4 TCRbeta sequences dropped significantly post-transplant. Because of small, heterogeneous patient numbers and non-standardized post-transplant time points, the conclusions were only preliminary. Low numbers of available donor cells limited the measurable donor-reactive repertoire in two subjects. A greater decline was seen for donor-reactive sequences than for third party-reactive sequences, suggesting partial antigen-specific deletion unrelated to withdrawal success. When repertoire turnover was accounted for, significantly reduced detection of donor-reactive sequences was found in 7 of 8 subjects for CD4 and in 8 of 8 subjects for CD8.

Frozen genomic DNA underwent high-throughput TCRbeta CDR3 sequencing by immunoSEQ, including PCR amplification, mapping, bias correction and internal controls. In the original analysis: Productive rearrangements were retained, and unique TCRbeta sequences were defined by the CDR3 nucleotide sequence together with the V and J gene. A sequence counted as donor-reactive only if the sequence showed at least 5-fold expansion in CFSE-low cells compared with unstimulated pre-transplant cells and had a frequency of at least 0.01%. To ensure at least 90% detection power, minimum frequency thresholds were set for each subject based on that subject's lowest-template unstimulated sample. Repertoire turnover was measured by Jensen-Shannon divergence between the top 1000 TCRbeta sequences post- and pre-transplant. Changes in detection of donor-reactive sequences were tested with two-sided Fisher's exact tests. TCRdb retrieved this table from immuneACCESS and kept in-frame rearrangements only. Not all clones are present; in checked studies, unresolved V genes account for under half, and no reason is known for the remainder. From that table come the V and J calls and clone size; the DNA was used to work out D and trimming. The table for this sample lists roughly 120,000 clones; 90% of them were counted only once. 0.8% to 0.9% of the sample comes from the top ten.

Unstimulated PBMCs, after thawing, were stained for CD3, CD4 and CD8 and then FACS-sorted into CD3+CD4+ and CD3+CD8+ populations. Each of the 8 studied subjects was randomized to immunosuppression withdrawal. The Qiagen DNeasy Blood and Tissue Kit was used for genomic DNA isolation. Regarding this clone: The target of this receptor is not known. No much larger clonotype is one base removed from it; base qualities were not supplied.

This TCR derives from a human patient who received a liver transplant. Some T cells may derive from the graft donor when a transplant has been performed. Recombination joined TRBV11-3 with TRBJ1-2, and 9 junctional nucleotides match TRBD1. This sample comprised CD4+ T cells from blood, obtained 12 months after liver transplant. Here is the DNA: TGTGCCAGCAGCGCACAGGGGGCAGGCTATGGCTACACCTTC. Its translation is CASSAQGAGYGYTF.